The rows below give T cell receptor beta chains drawn from one sample of a study of blood T cells in healthy people across ages. TCRdb processed the 5' RACE reads anew with MiXCR; each CDR3 protein has one entry. The sample includes about 930,000 distinct CDR3 sequences, about 27% seen only once; the top ten take roughly 10%. The same data also contributed to another study, on T cells of mothers and their children.

The sample consisted of blood. Receptors were obtained from a woman aged 40-49 years in good health. The CDR3 runs from the conserved cysteine through the conserved F or W. D genes are given only for firm matches. The listing skips clone size in some rows; elsewhere it reads once, few, many or a size class.

15	TRBV20-1	NA	TRBD2	TRBJ2-5	TGCAGTGCTAGAGTGGTTAGCGGGGGGGCCCAGACCCAGTACTTC	CSARVVSGGAQTQYF
11	TRBV5-1	NA	NA	TRBJ2-7	TGCGCCGGCAGCGATTCCTACGAGCAGTACTTC	CAGSDSYEQYF
16	TRBV3-1	NA	NA	TRBJ1-2	TGTGCCAGCAGCAAGATATCCTCGGCAGGGAACTATGGCTACACCTTC	CASSKISSAGNYGYTF
15	TRBV20-1	NA	TRBD1	TRBJ2-7	TGCAGTGCTAGAGAACAGGGGGAATGGGGCTACGAGCAGTACTTC	CSAREQGEWGYEQYF
15	TRBV11-2	NA	NA	TRBJ2-1	TGTGCCAGCAGCCACACCGTCGGTGGTCAGGGTGAGCAGTTCTTC	CASSHTVGGQGEQFF
14	TRBV20-1	many	NA	TRBJ2-5	TGCAGTGCCGTCGGTTTCGGCTCCCAAGAGACCCAGTACTTC	CSAVGFGSQETQYF
16	TRBV20-1	many	NA	TRBJ2-1	TGCAGTGCTAGCTCCGGCGGGCTAGACTCCTACAATGAGCAGTTCTTC	CSASSGGLDSYNEQFF
12	TRBV3-1	many	NA	TRBJ2-5	TGTGCCAGCAGCCAAGAGTCTTTGCCGGAGTACTTC	CASSQESLPEYF
13	TRBV5-1	NA	NA	TRBJ1-3	TGCGCCAGCAGCCCGTTTGATGGAAACACCATATATTTT	CASSPFDGNTIYF
15	TRBV7-2	many	TRBD1	TRBJ2-7	TGTGCCGAAGCAGGACAGGGGGGGAACCCCTACGAGCAGTACTTC	CAEAGQGGNPYEQYF
16	TRBV18	NA	TRBD1	TRBJ1-4	TGTGCCAGCTCAGACGGGACAGCGAGGGCAGGTGAAAAACTGTTTTTT	CASSDGTARAGEKLFF
18	TRBV12-3/TRBV12-4	many	TRBD2	TRBJ2-1	TGTGCCAGCAGTTCGGGGACTAGCGGGGTAGGGTCCTACAATGAGCAGTTCTTC	CASSSGTSGVGSYNEQFF
15	TRBV12-3/TRBV12-4	NA	NA	TRBJ1-6	TGTGCCAGCAGTTTAGCGCAGATGCGGAATTCACCCCTCCACTTT	CASSLAQMRNSPLHF
11	TRBV12-3/TRBV12-4	many	NA	TRBJ2-1	TGTGCCAGCAGTTTCTTGGAAGAGCAGTTCTTC	CASSFLEEQFF
14	TRBV29-1	many	TRBD1	TRBJ2-7	TGCAGCGTTGGTCAGGGGACAGGGAGCTACGAGCAGTACTTC	CSVGQGTGSYEQYF
14	TRBV20-1	many	NA	TRBJ2-1	TGCAGTCCTCGCCTGGGGCTAATACAGAATGAGCAGTTCTTC	CSPRLGLIQNEQFF
14	TRBV12-3/TRBV12-4	many	NA	TRBJ2-2	TGTGCCAGCAGTTTAGGGAGTAACACCGGGGAGCTGTTTTTT	CASSLGSNTGELFF
16	TRBV2	NA	NA	TRBJ1-5	TGTGCCAGCAGCCCCCGCATTAGAGGGAGAGGTCAGCCCCAGCATTTT	CASSPRIRGRGQPQHF
13	TRBV29-1	NA	NA	TRBJ1-6	TGCAGCGTTGCAACCAAGGAATTTTCACCCCTCCACTTT	CSVATKEFSPLHF
14	TRBV7-9	many	NA	TRBJ2-1	TGTGCCAGCAGCCCCAGGAGCTCCTACAATGAGCAGTTCTTC	CASSPRSSYNEQFF
14	TRBV7-9	few	TRBD1	TRBJ1-2	TGTGCCAGCAGCCTAGAGGGGACAGAAGCGCGCTACACCTTC	CASSLEGTEARYTF
15	TRBV7-2	many	NA	TRBJ2-3	TGTGCCAGCAGCTTAGTCGCAGGGAGAACAGATACGCAGTATTTT	CASSLVAGRTDTQYF
15	TRBV28	NA	TRBD1	TRBJ2-7	TGTGCCAGCAGATCCCCCGGGACAGGGGACCACGAGCAGTACTTC	CASRSPGTGDHEQYF
14	TRBV3-1	NA	NA	TRBJ2-5	TGTGCCAGCAGCCAAGAAGTAGCCCGGGAGACCCAGTACTTC	CASSQEVARETQYF
12	TRBV24-1	NA	TRBD2	TRBJ2-3	TGTGCCACCAGTGATGTTGGGGAGGGGCAGTATTTT	CATSDVGEGQYF
16	TRBV21-1	NA	NA	TRBJ2-2	TGTGCCAGCAGCAAGTTCCGAGGGTATAGCACCGGGGAGCTGTTTTTT	CASSKFRGYSTGELFF
14	TRBV7-9	once	NA	TRBJ1-1	TGTGCCAGCAGCTTATCGTGGGTCAGCACTGAAGCTTTCTTT	CASSLSWVSTEAFF
14	TRBV27	few	NA	TRBJ2-7	TGTGCCAGCAGGCCCGGGCAGGCTCTCTACGAGCAGTACTTC	CASRPGQALYEQYF
14	TRBV28	NA	NA	TRBJ1-1	TGTGCCAGCAGTGACAGTGCCACGAACACTGAAGCTTTCTTT	CASSDSATNTEAFF
14	TRBV20-1	many	TRBD1	TRBJ2-7	TGCAGTGCTACCACAGGGGGCCCCCCCTACGAGCAGTACTTC	CSATTGGPPYEQYF
15	TRBV7-2	NA	TRBD1	TRBJ2-5	TGTGCCAGCAGCCCCCAGGGGACAGCACAAGAGACCCAGTACTTC	CASSPQGTAQETQYF
14	TRBV12-3/TRBV12-4	NA	NA	TRBJ1-2	TGTGCCGGCAGGGGTCAGGGGAGGAACTATGGCTACACCTTC	CAGRGQGRNYGYTF
15	TRBV20-1	many	NA	TRBJ2-3	TGCAGTGCTCCACGGGGGGCCCTTAGCACAGATACGCAGTATTTT	CSAPRGALSTDTQYF
15	TRBV3-1	NA	TRBD1	TRBJ1-1	TGTGCCAGCAGCCCACATGACAGGGTCGACACTGAAGCTTTCTTT	CASSPHDRVDTEAFF
14	TRBV27	NA	NA	TRBJ2-7	TGTGCCAGCAGTTTATATCCGGGGACCTACGAGCAGTACTTC	CASSLYPGTYEQYF
13	TRBV7-9	few	TRBD1	TRBJ1-1	TGTGCCAGCAGATCGGGACAGGGCCCTGAAGCTTTCTTT	CASRSGQGPEAFF
13	TRBV7-2	NA	NA	TRBJ2-7	TGTGCCAGCAGCACCCGGACAGATTACGAGCAGTACTTC	CASSTRTDYEQYF
14	TRBV2	many	NA	TRBJ2-7	TGTGCCAGCAGTCTCTCCTCCCGAATCTATGAGCAGTACTTC	CASSLSSRIYEQYF
15	TRBV7-9	NA	NA	TRBJ1-2	TGTGCCAGCAGCTTAGGTGGGGACCGAGGATATGGCTACACCTTC	CASSLGGDRGYGYTF
15	TRBV5-1	many	TRBD2	TRBJ2-7	TGCGCCAGCAGCACGGGACTAGCGGGGTCCGGCGAGCAGTACTTC	CASSTGLAGSGEQYF
15	TRBV6-2/TRBV6-3	NA	TRBD2	TRBJ2-1	TGTGCCAGCAGTTCCGGGCGGGGGGTTTACAATGAGCAGTTCTTC	CASSSGRGVYNEQFF
13	TRBV5-4	many	NA	TRBJ1-2	TGTGCCAGCAGCGGGGGGATTAGGCAAGGCTACACCTTC	CASSGGIRQGYTF
14	TRBV5-1	NA	TRBD1	TRBJ2-5	TGCGCCAGCAGCGGGGGACAGCCCCAAGAGACCCAGTACTTC	CASSGGQPQETQYF
15	TRBV6-2/TRBV6-3	few	NA	TRBJ2-7	TGTGCCAGCAGTAACATCGGGACAATCTCCTACGAGCAGTACTTC	CASSNIGTISYEQYF
15	TRBV7-3	NA	NA	TRBJ1-1	TGTGCCAGCAGCCAAGCCCCCCACGGAAACACTGAAGCTTTCTTT	CASSQAPHGNTEAFF
17	TRBV19	NA	NA	TRBJ1-5	TGTGCCAGTAGTACGATTTTCGGCAGGTCAGTAGGTCAGCCCCAGCATTTT	CASSTIFGRSVGQPQHF
10	TRBV29-1	once	NA	TRBJ1-1	TGCAGCGTTACGGGGCGTGAAGCTTTCTTT	CSVTGREAFF